This T cell receptor beta chain was obtained from a study of response to subunit inactivated influenza vaccine. Findings of the study overall: The authors suggested that every seasonal influenza vaccination recruits few new T cells.

The germline gives CDR1 ENHRY, CDR2 SYGVKD. The CDR3 has 15 residues. V trimming: 4 bases; J trimming: 4 bases; junction bases outside the gene matches: 8. TCRdb independently ran MiXCR on the RT-PCR reads; one entry per CDR3 protein. Of 530,000 or so distinct CDR3 sequences detected, 13% to 15% appear once; the ten largest clones hold roughly 11%. Of note for this clonotype: What it binds is not known.

The specimen comprised PBMCs from blood, sampled roughly 12 days after vaccination. This clonotype was obtained from a man in his fifties who received an inactivated influenza vaccine. The chain links TRBV10-3 to TRBJ2-3; 7 bases are a match to TRBD2. As DNA, the CDR3 is TGTGCCATCAGTGCCGGCGGGAGCGTGGCAGATACGCAGTATTTT. It yields the protein CAISAGGSVADTQYF.